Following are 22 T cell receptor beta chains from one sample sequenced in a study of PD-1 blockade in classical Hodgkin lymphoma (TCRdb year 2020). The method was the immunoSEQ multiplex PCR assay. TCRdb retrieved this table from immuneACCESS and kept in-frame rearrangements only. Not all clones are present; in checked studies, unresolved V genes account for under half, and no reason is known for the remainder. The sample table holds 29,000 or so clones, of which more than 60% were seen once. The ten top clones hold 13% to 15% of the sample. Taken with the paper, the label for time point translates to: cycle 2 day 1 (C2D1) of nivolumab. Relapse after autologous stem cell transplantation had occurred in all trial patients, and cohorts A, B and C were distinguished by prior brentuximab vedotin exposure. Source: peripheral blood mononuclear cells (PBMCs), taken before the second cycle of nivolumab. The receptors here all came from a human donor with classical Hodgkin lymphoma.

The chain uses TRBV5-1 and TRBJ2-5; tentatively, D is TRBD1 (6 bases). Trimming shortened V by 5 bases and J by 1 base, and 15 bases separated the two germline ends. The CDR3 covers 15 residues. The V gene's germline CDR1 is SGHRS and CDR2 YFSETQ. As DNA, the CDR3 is TGCGCCAGCAGGCCAACGGGACACCCCCAAGAGACCCAGTACTTC. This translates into CASRPTGHPQETQYF.

The chain's CDR3 is CASSSGVSGANVLTF. The CDR3 DNA is TGTGCCAGCAGCTCAGGGGTCTCTGGGGCCAACGTCCTGACTTTC. The chain joins TRBV5-6 to TRBJ2-6; the D gene is possibly TRBD1 (6 bases). The germline V gene has CDR1 SGHDT and CDR2 YYEEEE. V lost 3 bases, J lost 0 bases, and 7 bases lay in between. The CDR3 runs 15 residues.

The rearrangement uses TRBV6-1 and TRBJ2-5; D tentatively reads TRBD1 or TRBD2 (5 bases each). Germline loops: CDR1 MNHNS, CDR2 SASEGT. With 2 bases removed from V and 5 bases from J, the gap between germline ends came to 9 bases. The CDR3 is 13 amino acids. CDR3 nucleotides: TGTGCCAGCAGTGAATTGGGGGTGGAGACCCAGTACTTC. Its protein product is CASSELGVETQYF.

CDR3 residues: CASSLEGKNTEAFF. CDR3 in DNA: TGTGCCAGCAGCTTAGAGGGCAAGAACACTGAAGCTTTCTTT. V is TRBV11-2 and J is TRBJ1-1; D remains unclear. Trimming cost V 0 bases and J 1 base, with 6 bases left between them. There are 14 residues in the CDR3. Germline loops: CDR1 SGHAT, CDR2 FQNNGV.

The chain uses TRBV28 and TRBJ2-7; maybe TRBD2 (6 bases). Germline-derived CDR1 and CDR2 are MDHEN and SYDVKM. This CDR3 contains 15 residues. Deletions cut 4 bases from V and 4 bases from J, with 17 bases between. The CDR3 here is CASSSPGGRVYEQYF. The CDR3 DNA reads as TGTGCCAGCAGTTCCCCCGGGGGTCGCGTTTACGAGCAGTACTTC. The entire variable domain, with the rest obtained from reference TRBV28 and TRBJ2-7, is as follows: DVKVTQSSRYLVKRTGEKVFLECVQDMDHENMFWYRQDPGLGLRLIYFSYDVKMKEKGDIPEGYSVSREKKERFSLILESASTNQTSMYLCASSSPGGRVYEQYFGPGTRLTVT.

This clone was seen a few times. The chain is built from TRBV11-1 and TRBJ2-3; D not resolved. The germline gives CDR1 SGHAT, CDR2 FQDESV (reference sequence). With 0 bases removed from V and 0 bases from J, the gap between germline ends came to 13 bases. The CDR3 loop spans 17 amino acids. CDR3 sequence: CASSLAPWAASTDTQYF. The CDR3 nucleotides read TGTGCCAGCAGCTTAGCCCCATGGGCGGCTAGCACAGATACGCAGTATTTT.

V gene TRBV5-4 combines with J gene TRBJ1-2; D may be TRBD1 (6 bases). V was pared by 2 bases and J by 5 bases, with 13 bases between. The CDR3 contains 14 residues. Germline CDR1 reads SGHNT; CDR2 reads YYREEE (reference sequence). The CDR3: CASSFGGAGYGYTF. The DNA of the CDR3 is TGTGCCAGCAGCTTTGGGGGCGCTGGGTATGGCTACACCTTC.

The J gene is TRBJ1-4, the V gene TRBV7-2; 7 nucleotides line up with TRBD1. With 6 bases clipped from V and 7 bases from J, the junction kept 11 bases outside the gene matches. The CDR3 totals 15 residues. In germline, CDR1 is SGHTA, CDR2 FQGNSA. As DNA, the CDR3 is TGTGCCAGCAGAAAACAGGGGACGGCTGGTGAAAAACTGTTTTTT. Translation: CASRKQGTAGEKLFF.

CDR3 nucleotide sequence: TGTGCCTGGACCAGGGGAATCGGTGGCTACACCTTC. It codes for CAWTRGIGGYTF. V usage is TRBV30 and J usage is TRBJ1-2, with a tentative D call TRBD1 (6 bases). Trimming took 4 bases from V and 7 from J, leaving 13 bases between them. The CDR3 runs to 12 residues. Germline CDR1 reads GTSNPN; CDR2 reads SVGIG (reference sequence).

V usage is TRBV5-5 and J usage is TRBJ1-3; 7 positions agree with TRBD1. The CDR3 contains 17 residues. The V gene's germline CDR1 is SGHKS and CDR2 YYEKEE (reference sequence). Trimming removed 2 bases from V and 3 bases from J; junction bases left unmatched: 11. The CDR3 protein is CASSFYHRGEDGNTIYF. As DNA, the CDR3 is TGTGCCAGCAGCTTTTACCACAGGGGAGAAGATGGAAACACCATATATTTT.

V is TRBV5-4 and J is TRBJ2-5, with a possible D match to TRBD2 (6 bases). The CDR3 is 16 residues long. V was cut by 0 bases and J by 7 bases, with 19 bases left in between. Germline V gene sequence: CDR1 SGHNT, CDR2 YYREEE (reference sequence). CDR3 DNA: TGTGCCAGCAGCTTGGTGAGGACTACCCCCGGAGGGACCCAGTACTTC. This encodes CASSLVRTTPGGTQYF. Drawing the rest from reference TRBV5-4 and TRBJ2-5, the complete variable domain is ETGVTQSPTHLIKTRGQQVTLRCSSQSGHNTVSWYQQALGQGPQFIFQYYREEENGRGNFPPRFSGLQFPNYSSELNVNALELDDSALYLCASSLVRTTPGGTQYFGPGTRLLVL.

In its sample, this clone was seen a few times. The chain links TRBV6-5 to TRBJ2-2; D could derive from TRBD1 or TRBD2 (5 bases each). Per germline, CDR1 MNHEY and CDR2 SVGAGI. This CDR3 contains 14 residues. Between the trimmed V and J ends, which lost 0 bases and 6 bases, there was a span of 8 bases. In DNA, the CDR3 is TGTGCCAGCAGTTACTCAGGGACGGCCGGGGAGCTGTTTTTT. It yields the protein CASSYSGTAGELFF.

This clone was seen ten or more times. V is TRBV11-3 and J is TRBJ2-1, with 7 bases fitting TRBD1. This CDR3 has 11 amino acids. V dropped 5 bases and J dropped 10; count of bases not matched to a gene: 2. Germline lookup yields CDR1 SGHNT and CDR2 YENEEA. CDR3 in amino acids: CASSKQGEQFF. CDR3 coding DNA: TGTGCCAGCAGCAAACAGGGGGAGCAGTTCTTC.

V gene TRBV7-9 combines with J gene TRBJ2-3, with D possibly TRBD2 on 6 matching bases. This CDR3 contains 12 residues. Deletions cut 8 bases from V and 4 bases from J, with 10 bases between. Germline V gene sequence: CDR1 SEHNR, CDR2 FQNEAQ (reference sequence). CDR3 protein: CASRWGADTQYF. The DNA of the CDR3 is TGTGCCAGCCGGTGGGGGGCAGATACGCAGTATTTT.

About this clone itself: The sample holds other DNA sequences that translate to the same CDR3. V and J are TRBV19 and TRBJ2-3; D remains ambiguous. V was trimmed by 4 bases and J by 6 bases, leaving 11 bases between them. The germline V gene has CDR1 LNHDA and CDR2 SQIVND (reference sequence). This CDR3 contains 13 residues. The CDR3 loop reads CASSTPGADTQYF. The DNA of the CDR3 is TGTGCCAGTAGTACCCCGGGTGCTGATACGCAGTATTTT.

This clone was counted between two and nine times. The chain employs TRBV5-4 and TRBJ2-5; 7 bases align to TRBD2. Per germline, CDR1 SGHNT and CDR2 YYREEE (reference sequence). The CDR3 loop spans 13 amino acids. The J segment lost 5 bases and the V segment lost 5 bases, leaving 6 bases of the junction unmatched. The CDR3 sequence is CASSSAGGETQYF. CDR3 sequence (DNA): TGTGCCAGCAGTTCGGCCGGGGGGGAGACCCAGTACTTC. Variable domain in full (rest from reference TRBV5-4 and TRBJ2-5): ETGVTQSPTHLIKTRGQQVTLRCSSQSGHNTVSWYQQALGQGPQFIFQYYREEENGRGNFPPRFSGLQFPNYSSELNVNALELDDSALYLCASSSAGGETQYFGPGTRLLVL.

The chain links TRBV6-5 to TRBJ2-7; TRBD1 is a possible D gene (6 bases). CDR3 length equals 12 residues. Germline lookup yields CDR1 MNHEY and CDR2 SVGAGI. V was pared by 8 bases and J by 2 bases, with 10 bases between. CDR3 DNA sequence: TGTGCCAGCCGGGACACCACCTACGAGCAGTACTTC. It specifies CASRDTTYEQYF.

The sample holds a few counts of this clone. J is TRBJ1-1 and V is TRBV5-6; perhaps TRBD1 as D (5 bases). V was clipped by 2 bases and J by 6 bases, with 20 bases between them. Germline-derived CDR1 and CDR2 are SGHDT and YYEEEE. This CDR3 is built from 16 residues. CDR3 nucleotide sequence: TGTGCCAGCAGCTTAACCGGGACGGGTCATTACGCTGAAGCTTTCTTT. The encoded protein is CASSLTGTGHYAEAFF.

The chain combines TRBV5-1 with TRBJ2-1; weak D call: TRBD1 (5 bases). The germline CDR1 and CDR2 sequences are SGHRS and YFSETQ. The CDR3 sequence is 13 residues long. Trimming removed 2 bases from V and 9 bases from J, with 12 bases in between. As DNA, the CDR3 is TGCGCCAGCAGCTTAGGGGTAAGGGGTGAGCAGTTCTTC. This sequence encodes CASSLGVRGEQFF. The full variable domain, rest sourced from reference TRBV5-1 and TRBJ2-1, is KAGVTQTPRYLIKTRGQQVTLSCSPISGHRSVSWYQQTPGQGLQFLFEYFSETQRNKGNFPGRFSGRQFSNSRSEMNVSTLELGDSALYLCASSLGVRGEQFFGPGTRLTVL.

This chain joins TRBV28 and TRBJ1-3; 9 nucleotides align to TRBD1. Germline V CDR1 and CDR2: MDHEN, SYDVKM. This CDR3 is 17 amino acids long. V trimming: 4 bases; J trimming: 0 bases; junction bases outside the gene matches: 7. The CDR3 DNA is TGTGCCAGCAGTTCAGACAGGGGGTCACTCTCTGGAAACACCATATATTTT. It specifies CASSSDRGSLSGNTIYF. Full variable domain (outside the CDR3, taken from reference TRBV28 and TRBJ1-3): DVKVTQSSRYLVKRTGEKVFLECVQDMDHENMFWYRQDPGLGLRLIYFSYDVKMKEKGDIPEGYSVSREKKERFSLILESASTNQTSMYLCASSSDRGSLSGNTIYFGEGSWLTVV.

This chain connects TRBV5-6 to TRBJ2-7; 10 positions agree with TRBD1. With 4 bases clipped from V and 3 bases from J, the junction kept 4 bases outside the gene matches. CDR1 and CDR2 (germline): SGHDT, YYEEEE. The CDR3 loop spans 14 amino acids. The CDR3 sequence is CASSNWDRGYEQYV. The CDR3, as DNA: TGTGCCAGCAGCAATTGGGACAGGGGCTACGAGCAGTACGTC.

The CDR3 is CASSLLAGDRTDTQYF. The CDR3 bases are TGTGCCAGCAGCTTGCTAGCGGGGGATCGCACAGATACGCAGTATTTT. The chain uses TRBV5-4 and TRBJ2-3, with 10 bases aligning to TRBD2. The V gene's germline CDR1 is SGHNT and CDR2 YYREEE (reference sequence). The CDR3 is made up of 16 amino acids. V shed 1 base and J 1 base; nucleotides not matched to a gene: 3. Variable domain in full (rest from reference TRBV5-4 and TRBJ2-3): ETGVTQSPTHLIKTRGQQVTLRCSSQSGHNTVSWYQQALGQGPQFIFQYYREEENGRGNFPPRFSGLQFPNYSSELNVNALELDDSALYLCASSLLAGDRTDTQYFGPGTRLTVL.